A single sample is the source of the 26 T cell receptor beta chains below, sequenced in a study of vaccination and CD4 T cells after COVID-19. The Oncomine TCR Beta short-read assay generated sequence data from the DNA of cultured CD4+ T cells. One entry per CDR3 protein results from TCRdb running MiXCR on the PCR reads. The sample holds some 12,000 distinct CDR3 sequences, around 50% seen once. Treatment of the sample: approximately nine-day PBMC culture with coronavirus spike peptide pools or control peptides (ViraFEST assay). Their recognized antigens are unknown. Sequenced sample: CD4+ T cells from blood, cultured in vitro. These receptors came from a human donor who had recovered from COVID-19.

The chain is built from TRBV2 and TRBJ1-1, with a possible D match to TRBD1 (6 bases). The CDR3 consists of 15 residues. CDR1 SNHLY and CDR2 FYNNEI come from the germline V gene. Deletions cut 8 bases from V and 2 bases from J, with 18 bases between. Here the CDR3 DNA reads TGTGCCAGCTCGGGGGGCCCGGGTCAAAACACTGAAGCTTTCTTT. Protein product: CASSGGPGQNTEAFF.

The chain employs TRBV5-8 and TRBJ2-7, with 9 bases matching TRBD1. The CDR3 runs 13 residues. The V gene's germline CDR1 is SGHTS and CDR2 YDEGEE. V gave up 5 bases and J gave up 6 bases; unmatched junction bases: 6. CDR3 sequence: CASRVTGGREQYF. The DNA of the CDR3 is TGTGCCAGCAGGGTAACAGGGGGCCGCGAGCAGTACTTC.

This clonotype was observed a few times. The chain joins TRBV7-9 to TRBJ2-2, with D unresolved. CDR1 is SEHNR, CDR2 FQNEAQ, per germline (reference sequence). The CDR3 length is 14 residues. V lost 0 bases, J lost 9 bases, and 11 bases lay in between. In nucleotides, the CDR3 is TGTGCCAGCAGCTTAGCAGCGACTGACCGGGAGCTGTTTTTT. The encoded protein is CASSLAATDRELFF.

CDR3 in amino acids: CSATGTSGGGTQYF. CDR3 coding DNA: TGCAGTGCTACGGGGACTAGCGGGGGGGGGACCCAGTACTTC. The V gene is TRBV20-1, the J gene TRBJ2-5; 16 nucleotides match TRBD2. The CDR3 contains 14 residues. Germline loops: CDR1 DFQATT, CDR2 SNEGSKA (reference sequence). The trim removed 4 bases at V and 7 bases at J, leaving 3 bases unmatched.

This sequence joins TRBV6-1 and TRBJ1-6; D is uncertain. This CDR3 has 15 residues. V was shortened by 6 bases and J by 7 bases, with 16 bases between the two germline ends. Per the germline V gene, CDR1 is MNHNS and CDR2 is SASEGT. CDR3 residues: CASSVTEVVNSPLHF. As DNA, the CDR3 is TGTGCCAGCAGCGTTACAGAGGTTGTCAATTCACCCCTCCACTTT.

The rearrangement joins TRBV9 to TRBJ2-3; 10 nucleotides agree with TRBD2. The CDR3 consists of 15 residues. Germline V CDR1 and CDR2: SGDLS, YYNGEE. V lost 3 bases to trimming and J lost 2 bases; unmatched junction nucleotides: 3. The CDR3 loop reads CASSETSGYTDTQYF. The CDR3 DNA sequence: TGTGCCAGCAGCGAGACTAGCGGGTACACAGATACGCAGTATTTT.

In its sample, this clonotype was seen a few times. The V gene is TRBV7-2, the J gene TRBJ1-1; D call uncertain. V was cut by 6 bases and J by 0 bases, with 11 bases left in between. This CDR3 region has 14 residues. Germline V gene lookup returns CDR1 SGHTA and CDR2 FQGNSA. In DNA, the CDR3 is TGTGCCAGCAGTCTTCAGATAGTGAACACTGAAGCTTTCTTT. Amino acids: CASSLQIVNTEAFF.

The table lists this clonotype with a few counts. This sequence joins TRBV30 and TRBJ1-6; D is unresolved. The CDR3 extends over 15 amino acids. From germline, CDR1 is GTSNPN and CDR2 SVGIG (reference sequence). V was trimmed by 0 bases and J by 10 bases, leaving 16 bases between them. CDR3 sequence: CAWSVKGRDYSPLHF. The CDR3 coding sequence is TGTGCCTGGAGTGTTAAGGGTCGCGATTACTCACCCCTCCACTTT.

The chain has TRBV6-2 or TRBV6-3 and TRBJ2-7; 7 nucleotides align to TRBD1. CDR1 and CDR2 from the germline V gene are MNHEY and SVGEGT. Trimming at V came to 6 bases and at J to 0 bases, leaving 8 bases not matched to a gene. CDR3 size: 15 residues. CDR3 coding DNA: TGTGCCAGCAGGGGTAGGGGGCTGAGCTCCTACGAGCAGTACTTC. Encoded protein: CASRGRGLSSYEQYF.

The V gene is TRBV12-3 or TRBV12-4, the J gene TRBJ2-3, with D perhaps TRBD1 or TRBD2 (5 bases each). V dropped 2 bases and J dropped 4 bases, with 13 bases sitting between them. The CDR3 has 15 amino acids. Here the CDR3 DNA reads TGTGCCAGCAGTTTAAGTCGGGGCCGATCAGATACGCAGTATTTT. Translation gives CASSLSRGRSDTQYF.

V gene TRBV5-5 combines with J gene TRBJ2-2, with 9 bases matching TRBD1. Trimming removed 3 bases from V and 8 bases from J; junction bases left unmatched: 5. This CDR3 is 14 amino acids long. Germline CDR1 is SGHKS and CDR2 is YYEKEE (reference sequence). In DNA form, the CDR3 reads TGTGCCAGCAGCTGGGGACAGGGTTCGGGGGAGCTGTTTTTT. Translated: CASSWGQGSGELFF. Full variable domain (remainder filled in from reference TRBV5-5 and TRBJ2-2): DAGVTQSPTHLIKTRGQQVTLRCSPISGHKSVSWYQQVLGQGPQFIFQYYEKEERGRGNFPDRFSARQFPNYSSELNVNALLLGDSALYLCASSWGQGSGELFFGEGSRLTVL.

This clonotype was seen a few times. CDR3 coding DNA: TGTGCCAGTAGTATGGGGGCGGTCGGGACAGGGGGATATGGCTACACCTTC. Translated: CASSMGAVGTGGYGYTF. The rearrangement uses TRBV19 and TRBJ1-2; 11 positions agree with TRBD1. The CDR3 contains 17 residues. Germline assignment: CDR1 LNHDA and CDR2 SQIVND (reference sequence). J gave up 5 bases and V 3 bases, and 11 bases lay outside the gene matches.

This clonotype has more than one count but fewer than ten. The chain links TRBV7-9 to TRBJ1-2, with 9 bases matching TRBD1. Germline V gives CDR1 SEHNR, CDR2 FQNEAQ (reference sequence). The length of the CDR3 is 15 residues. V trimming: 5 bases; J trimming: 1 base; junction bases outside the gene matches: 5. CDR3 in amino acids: CASSPRTGVNYGYTF. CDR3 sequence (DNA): TGTGCCAGCAGCCCGAGGACAGGGGTTAACTATGGCTACACCTTC.

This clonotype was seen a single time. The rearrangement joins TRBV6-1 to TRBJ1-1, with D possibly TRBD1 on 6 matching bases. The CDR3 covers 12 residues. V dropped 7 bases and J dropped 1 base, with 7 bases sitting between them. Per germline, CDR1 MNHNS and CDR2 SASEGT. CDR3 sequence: CASTTGNTEAFF. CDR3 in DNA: TGTGCCAGCACGACAGGGAACACTGAAGCTTTCTTT.

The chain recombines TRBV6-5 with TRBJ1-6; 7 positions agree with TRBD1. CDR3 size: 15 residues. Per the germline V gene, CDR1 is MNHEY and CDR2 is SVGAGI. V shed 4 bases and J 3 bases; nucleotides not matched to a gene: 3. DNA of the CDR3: TGTGCCAGCAGTTTGAGACAGGGCTATAATTCACCCCTCCACTTT. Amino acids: CASSLRQGYNSPLHF.

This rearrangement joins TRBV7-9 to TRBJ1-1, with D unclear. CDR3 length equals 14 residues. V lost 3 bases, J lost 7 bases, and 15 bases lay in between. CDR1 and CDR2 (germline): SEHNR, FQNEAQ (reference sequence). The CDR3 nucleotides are TGTGCCAGCAGCTTGGAAAGTTGGGCCGGTGAAGCTTTCTTT. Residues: CASSLESWAGEAFF. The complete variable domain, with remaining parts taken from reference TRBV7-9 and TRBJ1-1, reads DTGVSQNPRHKITKRGQNVTFRCDPISEHNRLYWYRQTLGQGPEFLTYFQNEAQLEKSRLLSDRFSAERPKGSFSTLEIQRTEQGDSAMYLCASSLESWAGEAFFGQGTRLTVV.

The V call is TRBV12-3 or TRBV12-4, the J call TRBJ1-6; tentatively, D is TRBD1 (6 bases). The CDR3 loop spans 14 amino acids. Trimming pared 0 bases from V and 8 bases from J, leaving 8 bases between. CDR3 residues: CASSLAGGHSPLHF. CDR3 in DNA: TGTGCCAGCAGTTTAGCAGGGGGTCATTCACCCCTCCACTTT.

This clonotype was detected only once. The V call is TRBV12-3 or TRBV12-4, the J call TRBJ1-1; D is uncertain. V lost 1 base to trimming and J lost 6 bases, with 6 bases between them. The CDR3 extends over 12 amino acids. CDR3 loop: CASSLVSSEAFF. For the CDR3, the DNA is TGTGCCAGCAGTTTAGTGTCGTCTGAAGCTTTCTTT.

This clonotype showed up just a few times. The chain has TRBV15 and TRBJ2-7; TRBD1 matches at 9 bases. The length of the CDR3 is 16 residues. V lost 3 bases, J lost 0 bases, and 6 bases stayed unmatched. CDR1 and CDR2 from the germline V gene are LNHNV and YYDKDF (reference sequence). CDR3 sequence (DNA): TGTGCCACCAGCAGCGGGACAGGGTTTTCCTCCTACGAGCAGTACTTC. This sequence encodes CATSSGTGFSSYEQYF. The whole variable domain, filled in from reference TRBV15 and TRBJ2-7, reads DAMVIQNPRYQVTQFGKPVTLSCSQTLNHNVMYWYQQKSSQAPKLLFHYYDKDFNNEADTPDNFQSRRPNTSFCFLDIRSPGLGDTAMYLCATSSGTGFSSYEQYFGPGTRLTVT.

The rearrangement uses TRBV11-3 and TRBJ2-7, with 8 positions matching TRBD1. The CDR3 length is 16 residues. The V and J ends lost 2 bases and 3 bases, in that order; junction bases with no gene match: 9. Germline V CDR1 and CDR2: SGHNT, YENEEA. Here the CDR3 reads CASSLRRVRGLYEQYF. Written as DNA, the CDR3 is TGTGCCAGCAGCTTAAGACGGGTCAGGGGGCTCTACGAGCAGTACTTC.

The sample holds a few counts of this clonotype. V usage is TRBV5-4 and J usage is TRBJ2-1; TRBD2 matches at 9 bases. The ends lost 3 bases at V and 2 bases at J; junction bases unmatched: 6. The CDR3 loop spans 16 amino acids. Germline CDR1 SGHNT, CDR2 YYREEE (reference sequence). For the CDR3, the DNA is TGTGCCAGCAGCTGGGCCCAGCGGGGGGCCTACAATGAGCAGTTCTTC. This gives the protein CASSWAQRGAYNEQFF.

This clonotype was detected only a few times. The CDR3 reads CASSSGTGVPLIIYNEQFF. Written as DNA, the CDR3 is TGTGCCAGCAGCTCCGGGACAGGCGTTCCACTGATAATTTACAATGAGCAGTTCTTC. V usage is TRBV21-1 and J usage is TRBJ2-1; TRBD1, as called in the table, went unchecked against the DNA. TRBV21-1 corresponds to a pseudogene. The CDR3 covers 19 residues.

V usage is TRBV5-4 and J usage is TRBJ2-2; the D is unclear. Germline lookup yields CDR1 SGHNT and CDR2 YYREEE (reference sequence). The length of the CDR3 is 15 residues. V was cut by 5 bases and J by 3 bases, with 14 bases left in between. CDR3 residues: CASRPTDRHTGELFF. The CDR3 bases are TGTGCCAGCAGACCAACCGACCGCCACACCGGGGAGCTGTTTTTT.

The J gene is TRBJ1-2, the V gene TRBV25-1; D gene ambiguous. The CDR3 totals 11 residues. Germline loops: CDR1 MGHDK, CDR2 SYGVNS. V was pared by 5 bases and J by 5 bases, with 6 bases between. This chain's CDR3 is CASSRAYGYTF. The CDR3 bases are TGTGCCAGCAGTCGGGCTTATGGCTACACCTTC.

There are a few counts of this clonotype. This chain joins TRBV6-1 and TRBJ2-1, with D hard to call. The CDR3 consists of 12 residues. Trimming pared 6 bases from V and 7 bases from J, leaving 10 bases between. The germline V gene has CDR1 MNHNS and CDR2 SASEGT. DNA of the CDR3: TGTGCCAGCAGCCAAACTAAGAATGAGCAGTTCTTC. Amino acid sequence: CASSQTKNEQFF.

For the CDR3, the DNA is TGTGCCAGCTCACCACTGACAGGGGGCTTGAGCTATGGCTACACCTTC. It is translated as CASSPLTGGLSYGYTF. The gene calls are TRBV18 and TRBJ1-2; 10 bases line up with TRBD1. The CDR3 spans 16 residues. Germline assignment: CDR1 KGHSH and CDR2 LQKENI. The ends lost 1 base at V and 4 bases at J; junction bases unmatched: 6. Filled out from reference TRBV18 and TRBJ1-2, the complete variable domain reads NAGVMQNPRHLVRRRGQEARLRCSPMKGHSHVYWYRQLPEEGLKFMVYLQKENIIDESGMPKERFSAEFPKEGPSILRIQQVVRGDSAAYFCASSPLTGGLSYGYTFGSGTRLTVV.